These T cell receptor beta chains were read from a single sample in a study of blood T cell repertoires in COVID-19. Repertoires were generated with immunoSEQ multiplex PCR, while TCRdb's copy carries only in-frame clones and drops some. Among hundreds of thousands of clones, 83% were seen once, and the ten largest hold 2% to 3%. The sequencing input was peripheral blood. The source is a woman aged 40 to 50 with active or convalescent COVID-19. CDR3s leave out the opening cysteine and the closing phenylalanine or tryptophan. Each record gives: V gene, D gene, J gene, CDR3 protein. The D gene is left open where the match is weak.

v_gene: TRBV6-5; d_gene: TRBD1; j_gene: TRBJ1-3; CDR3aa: ASQQQGAGGNTIY
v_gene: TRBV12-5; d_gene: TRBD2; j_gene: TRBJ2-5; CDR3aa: ASGLSIAGVYQETQY
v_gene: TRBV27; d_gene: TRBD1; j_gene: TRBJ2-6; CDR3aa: ASRYSTGGRESGANVLT
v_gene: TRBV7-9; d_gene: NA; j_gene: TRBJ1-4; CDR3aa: ASSLSATNEKLF
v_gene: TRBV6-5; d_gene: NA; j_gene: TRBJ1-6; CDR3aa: ASSYSWGGNSPLH
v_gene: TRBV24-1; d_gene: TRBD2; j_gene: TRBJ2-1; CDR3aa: ATSDPGTSSGNEQF
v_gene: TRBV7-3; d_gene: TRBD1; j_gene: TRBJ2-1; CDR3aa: ASSPRDRGPNEQF
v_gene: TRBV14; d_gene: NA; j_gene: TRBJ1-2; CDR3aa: ASSTVRGARGYGYT
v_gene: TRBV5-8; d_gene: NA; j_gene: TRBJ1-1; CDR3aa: ASSFTSNTEAF
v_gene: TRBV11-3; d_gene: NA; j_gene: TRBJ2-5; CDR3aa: ASSAGTTKETQY
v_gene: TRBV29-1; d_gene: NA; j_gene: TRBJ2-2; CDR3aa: SVELGRWGYTGELF
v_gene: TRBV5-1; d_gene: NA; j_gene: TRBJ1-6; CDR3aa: ASSLAAGSYNSPLH
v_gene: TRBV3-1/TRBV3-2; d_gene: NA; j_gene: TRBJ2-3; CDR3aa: ASSQEGLDAQY
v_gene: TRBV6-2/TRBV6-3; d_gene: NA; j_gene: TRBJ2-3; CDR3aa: ASSLWGGLTDTQY
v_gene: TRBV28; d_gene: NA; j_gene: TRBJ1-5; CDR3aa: ASSPLQTNPPQH
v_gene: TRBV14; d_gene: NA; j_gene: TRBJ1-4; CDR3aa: ASSQAPATGIFEKLF
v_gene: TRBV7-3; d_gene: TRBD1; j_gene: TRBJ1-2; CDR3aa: ASSVQGNYGYT
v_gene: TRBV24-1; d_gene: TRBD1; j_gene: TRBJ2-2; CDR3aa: ATSDRGQGLSGELF
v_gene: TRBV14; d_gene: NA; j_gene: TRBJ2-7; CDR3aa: ASSQEVWVGSGNYEQY
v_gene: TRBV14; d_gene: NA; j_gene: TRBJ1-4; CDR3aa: ASSQGFAGYDEKLF
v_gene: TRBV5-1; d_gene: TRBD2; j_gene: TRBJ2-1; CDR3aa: ASSRGGRDEQF
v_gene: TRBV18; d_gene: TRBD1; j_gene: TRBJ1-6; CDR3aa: ASSPGGGRNSPLH
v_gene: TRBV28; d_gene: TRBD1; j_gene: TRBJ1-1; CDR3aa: ASSLPGQGLMAMNTEAF
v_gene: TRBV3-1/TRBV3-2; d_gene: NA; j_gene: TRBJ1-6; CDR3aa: ASSNSSSGGAVGNSPLH
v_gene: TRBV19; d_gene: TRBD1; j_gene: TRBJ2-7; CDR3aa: ASSRQGATSGYEQY
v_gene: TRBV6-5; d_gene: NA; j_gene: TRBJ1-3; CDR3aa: ASRGDRPRGNTIY
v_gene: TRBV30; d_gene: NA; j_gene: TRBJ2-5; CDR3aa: AWSVQAGGETQY
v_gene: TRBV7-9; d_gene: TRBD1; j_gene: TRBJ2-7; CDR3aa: ASSVHRGNYEQY
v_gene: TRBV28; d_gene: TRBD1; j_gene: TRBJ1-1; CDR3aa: ASSAPRDRGRVNTEAF
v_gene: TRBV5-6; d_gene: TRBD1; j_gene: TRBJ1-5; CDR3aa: ASSARGTGDQPQH
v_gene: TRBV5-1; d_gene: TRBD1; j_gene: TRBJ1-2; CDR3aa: ASSGTTGGASGYT
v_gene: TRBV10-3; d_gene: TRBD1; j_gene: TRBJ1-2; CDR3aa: ATRQGEGYT
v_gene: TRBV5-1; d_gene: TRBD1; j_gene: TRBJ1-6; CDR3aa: ASSIGTADNSPLH
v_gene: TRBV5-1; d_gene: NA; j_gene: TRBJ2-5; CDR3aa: ASSPGRGETQY
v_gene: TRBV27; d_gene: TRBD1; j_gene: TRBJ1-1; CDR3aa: ASSSGGTEAF
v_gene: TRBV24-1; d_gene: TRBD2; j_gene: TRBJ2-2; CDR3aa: ATSDVGLGNTGELF
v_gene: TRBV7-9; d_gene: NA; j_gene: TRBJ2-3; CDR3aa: ASSAMEGSTDTQY
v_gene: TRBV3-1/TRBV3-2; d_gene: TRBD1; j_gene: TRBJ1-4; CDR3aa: ASSQYQGAPEKLF
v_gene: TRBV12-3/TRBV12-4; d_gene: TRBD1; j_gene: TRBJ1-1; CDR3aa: ASRPSTGRAF
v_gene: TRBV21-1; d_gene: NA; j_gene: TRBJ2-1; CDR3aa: ASSRLGGGALAFENEQF
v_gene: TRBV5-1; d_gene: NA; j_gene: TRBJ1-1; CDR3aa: ASSRRGEGNTEAF
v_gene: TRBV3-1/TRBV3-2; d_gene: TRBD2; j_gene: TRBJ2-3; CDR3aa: ASSLRTSGTDTQY
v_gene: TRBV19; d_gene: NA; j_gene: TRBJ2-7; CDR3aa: ASRGAVGAIYEQY
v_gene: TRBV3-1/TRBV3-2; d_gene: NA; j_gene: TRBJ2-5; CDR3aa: ASSQDRLGRETQY
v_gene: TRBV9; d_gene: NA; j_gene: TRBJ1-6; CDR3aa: ASSVGTVSSPLH
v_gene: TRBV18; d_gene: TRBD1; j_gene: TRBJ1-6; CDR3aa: ASSPDRGINSPLH
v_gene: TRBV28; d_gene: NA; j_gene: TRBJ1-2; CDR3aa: ASSLWSGANYGYT
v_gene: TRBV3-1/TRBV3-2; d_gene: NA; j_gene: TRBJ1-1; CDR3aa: ASSQEAANTEAF